Detailed here is one T cell receptor (beta chain). In the same sample, other DNA sequences code for this CDR3. Data came from immunoSEQ multiplex PCR; TCRdb stores just in-frame clones and leaves some out. The sample carries about 330,000 clones, 85% to 90% recorded once. This sample stems from a study of Ad26.COV2.S vaccination and SARS-CoV-2 variants. V lost 0 bases, J lost 0 bases, and 6 bases lay in between. The CDR3 extends over 15 amino acids. Germline CDR1 is SGDLS and CDR2 is YYNGEE. Treatment given: around 19 received Ad26.COV2.S at low or high dose, single or two shots; about 5 received placebo; per-sample allocation not given. Following the first vaccine or placebo injection, samples were taken on day 63. Expression of Wuhan-strain SARS-CoV-2 spike came from the Ad26 vector that formed the vaccine.

This clonotype was obtained from a person between 18 and 65 years old who received the Ad26.COV2.S COVID-19 vaccine or a placebo. The V and J genes are TRBV9 and TRBJ2-2; TRBD1 might be the D (6 bases). This material consisted of peripheral blood, taken in a trial of Ad26.COV2.S vaccine versus placebo. The CDR3 coding sequence is TGTGCCAGCAGCGTAGGGACAGCGAACACCGGGGAGCTGTTTTTT. It translates to CASSVGTANTGELFF. The whole variable domain, filled in from reference TRBV9 and TRBJ2-2, reads DSGVTQTPKHLITATGQRVTLRCSPRSGDLSVYWYQQSLDQGLQFLIQYYNGEERAKGNILERFSAQQFPDLHSELNLSSLELGDSALYFCASSVGTANTGELFFGEGSRLTVL.